This T cell receptor (beta chain) was documented in a study of T-cell memory formation after mild COVID-19 listed by TCRdb under 2021. Context from the whole study: TCR sequence clusters from the two donors were largely donor specific. The cohort comprised two young, previously healthy adult volunteers, one female and one male. In a couple of donors, T-cell clones that expanded and contracted after mild COVID-19 were tracked by sequencing TCRalpha and TCRbeta repertoires over time. The research as a whole found: Balanced CD4/CD8 phenotypes were observed for clones contracting from day 15 to 85, whereas a bias towards CD4+ was observed for a second wave of clones expanding from day 15 to 37. SARS-CoV-2 specificity was not confirmed for the second-wave clones peaking on day 37. Contracting CD4+ clones were found mainly in CM and EM memory subsets, while CD8+ clones were enriched in EMRA. Some responding clones were found in pre-infection memory, which suggests that pre-existing cross-reactive memory T cells took part in the SARS-CoV-2 response. The study covered only a couple of mild cases, and larger cohorts including severe cases with pre-infection samples were considered necessary.

Regarding this clonotype: The antigen this receptor binds is unknown. The sample holds no much larger clone one base away, and base qualities are not on file.

Ficoll-Paque density gradient centrifugation was used to isolate PBMCs. Sequenced on an Illumina NovaSeq 6000. cDNA libraries for TCRalpha and TCRbeta were prepared by 5'RACE using constant-segment primers, with sample barcodes and unique molecular identifiers added. RNA was extracted from every sample with Trizol reagent. Library amplification was performed in two PCR steps, and a second sample barcode and Illumina TruSeq adapters were introduced in the second step. The libraries were sequenced on an Illumina NovaSeq using 2 x 150 bp paired-end reads. As for how the authors treated the data: With migec v1.2.7, reads were demultiplexed and then collapsed into UMI-guided consensus sequences. Using mixcr v2.1.11, the UMI consensuses were aligned to TRA and TRB V and J templates and assembled into clonotypes. Clonotypes were classified as expanded or contracted when called significant by both edgeR and NoisET, with noise models trained on biological replicates. For edgeR calls, the cutoffs were a false discovery rate-adjusted p below 0.01 and a log2 fold-change threshold of 1. As an exploratory analysis of dynamics, PCA with hierarchical clustering was applied to max-normalized trajectories of the 1000 most abundant clonotypes. Separately sequenced CD4+ and CD8+ repertoires were used to assign a CD4 or CD8 phenotype to each responding clone. TCRdb reanalyzed the raw reads on its own, using fastp at Q25 for trimming and MiXCR for clone calling, and kept in-frame beta chains. Every distinct CDR3 protein forms one entry, paired with its most common genes and DNA. The V and J calls, along with clone size, are taken from TCRdb and not from the paper's own processing. This sample comprises a few hundred thousand distinct CDR3 sequences, around 27% of them detected only once. The biggest ten clones account for about 13% of the sample.

The junction carries 11 bases between V and J, which are trimmed by 0 bases and 5 bases respectively. For CDR1 and CDR2, the germline V gene lists MRHNA and SNTAGT. The CDR3 contains 15 residues, cysteine and phenylalanine counted. Only CDR3 DNA is held: 45 bases, read in frame from base 1. This TCR came from an adult woman who had mild COVID-19 (a few samples of this study predate the infection). The sample titles of this study are shuffled in the database, so cell type and time point are left out; the donor was told from shared clones. The sequence is built from TRBV6-4 and TRBJ2-1; the D segment could be TRBD2, given 6 matching bases. The sample comprised PBMCs or a T cell subset sorted from them (not recorded which). CDR3 region: CASSDSASAHNEQFF. The bases are TGTGCCAGCAGTGACTCGGCTAGCGCGCACAATGAGCAGTTCTTC.